These 5 T cell receptor beta chains originate from one sample sequenced in a study of cytomegalovirus exposure and HLA in healthy donors. Primers: 60 Vbeta forward and 13 Jbeta reverse. The repertoire was sequenced with immunoSEQ multiplex PCR; TCRdb's copy has only in-frame clones and lacks some. The sample lists about 150,000 clones, approximately 72% occurring once. Sample: PBMCs. Receptor source: a man younger than 35 in good health and CMV-seronegative.

This clone was picked up a small number of times. The chain joins TRBV5-1 to TRBJ1-3; TRBD1 matches 10 bases. In germline, CDR1 is SGHRS, CDR2 YFSETQ. This CDR3 region has 15 residues. With V trimmed by 4 bases and J by 2 bases, 3 bases remained unmatched. The CDR3 loop is CASSEDRGTGNTIYF. The CDR3 DNA reads as TGCGCCAGCAGCGAGGACAGGGGGACTGGAAACACCATATATTTT. The full variable domain, rest sourced from reference TRBV5-1 and TRBJ1-3, is KAGVTQTPRYLIKTRGQQVTLSCSPISGHRSVSWYQQTPGQGLQFLFEYFSETQRNKGNFPGRFSGRQFSNSRSEMNVSTLELGDSALYLCASSEDRGTGNTIYFGEGSWLTVV.

This clone was counted a single time. The chain has TRBV2 and TRBJ2-5; TRBD1 matches 8 bases. Germline CDR1 SNHLY, CDR2 FYNNEI. V lost 2 bases to trimming and J lost 5 bases; unmatched junction nucleotides: 1. The CDR3 consists of 13 residues. For the CDR3, the DNA is TGTGCCAGCAGTGAAACAGGGGGGGAGACCCAGTACTTC. Residues: CASSETGGETQYF.

This chain uses TRBV6-5 with TRBJ1-1; 7 positions match TRBD1. The CDR3 is 14 residues long. Per germline, CDR1 MNHEY and CDR2 SVGAGI. V lost 6 bases to trimming and J lost 0 bases; unmatched junction nucleotides: 4. This chain's CDR3 is CASRGTALNTEAFF. In nucleotides, the CDR3 is TGTGCCAGCAGGGGGACAGCGTTGAACACTGAAGCTTTCTTT.

This clone was seen a few times. The rearrangement links TRBV11-2 to TRBJ2-7, with D tentatively TRBD2 (6 bases). The V gene lost 5 bases and the J gene lost 2 bases, with 16 bases spanning the gap. CDR1 and CDR2 (germline): SGHAT, FQNNGV. This CDR3 has 15 amino acids. CDR3 in amino acids: CASSRRRDSPYEQYF. The CDR3 region has the DNA TGTGCCAGCAGCCGGCGCCGGGACTCCCCCTACGAGCAGTACTTC.

This chain joins TRBV28 and TRBJ2-7, with D possibly being TRBD2 (6 bases). Between the trimmed V and J ends, which lost 7 bases and 0 bases, there was a span of 19 bases. Germline V gene sequence: CDR1 MDHEN, CDR2 SYDVKM. The CDR3 extends over 16 amino acids. The CDR3 here is CASTAGSTTGSYEQYF. The CDR3, as DNA: TGTGCCAGCACAGCCGGGAGTACCACGGGCTCCTACGAGCAGTACTTC.